This T cell receptor (beta chain) originates from a study of OX40 agonist ivuxolimab in advanced cancers. Across the study: Clinicians treated patients with ivuxolimab, an agonistic anti-OX40 (CD134) antibody. Patients enrolled in dose escalation were diagnosed with hepatocellular carcinoma, melanoma, renal cell or head and neck cancer. General study points: The average count of expanded clones was higher among CD8+ T cells than among CD4+.

Data came from immunoSEQ multiplex PCR; TCRdb stores just in-frame clones and leaves some out. The sample holds some 80,000 clones, over 80% seen once. Turning to this clone: Its antigen is currently unknown.

Patients with a history of autoimmune disease or on systemic immunosuppression were excluded. V lost 8 bases and J lost 0, with 15 bases in between. The CDR3 has 15 residues. Per germline, CDR1 MGHDK and CDR2 SYGVNS. The V call is TRBV25-1, the J call TRBJ2-3; D unresolved. This sequence was found in an adult with an advanced solid tumor such as melanoma, head and neck, liver or kidney cancer. The sample in question was CD4+ or CD8+ T cells sorted from blood, obtained in a trial of the OX40 agonist ivuxolimab. In DNA form, the CDR3 reads TGTGCCAGCTCCTCGTGGCAGACGAGCACAGATACGCAGTATTTT. It specifies CASSSWQTSTDTQYF.